Presented here are 25 T cell receptor beta chains from one specimen sequenced in a study of blood T cell repertoires in COVID-19. Method: immunoSEQ multiplex PCR; TCRdb's copy keeps in-frame clones and lacks some. The sample consists of about 240,000 clones, 75% to 90% of them appearing once. Sequencing was performed on peripheral blood. All receptors derive from a man between 60 and 70 years old who had recovered from COVID-19.

The J gene is TRBJ1-5, the V gene TRBV7-9; 10 bases are shared with TRBD1. Germline CDR1 and CDR2: SEHNR and FQNEAQ (reference sequence). V gave up 4 bases and J gave up 2 bases; unmatched junction bases: 5. This CDR3 region has 16 residues. The CDR3 DNA reads TGTGCCAGCAGCTCCCCGGGGACAGGGGGCAATCAGCCCCAGCATTTT. Translation: CASSSPGTGGNQPQHF.

The chain uses TRBV5-1 and TRBJ2-3, with D uncertain. Per germline, CDR1 SGHRS and CDR2 YFSETQ. Between the trimmed V and J ends, which lost 2 bases and 8 bases, there was a span of 6 bases. This CDR3 comprises 11 residues. CDR3 protein: CASSFRGTQYF. The CDR3 bases are TGCGCCAGCAGCTTTCGAGGTACGCAGTATTTT.

V is TRBV3-1 (or the pseudogene TRBV3-2) and J is TRBJ2-3; 9 bases map to TRBD2. V dropped 1 base and J dropped 5; count of bases not matched to a gene: 7. The length of the CDR3 is 16 residues. CDR1 and CDR2 (germline): LGHDT, YNNKEL (reference sequence). The CDR3 here is CASSQVGSGGIDTQYF. CDR3 DNA sequence: TGTGCCAGCAGCCAAGTTGGTAGCGGGGGTATAGATACGCAGTATTTT.

The gene calls are TRBV7-8 and TRBJ2-5; 10 bases fit TRBD1. With 4 bases clipped from V and 3 bases from J, the junction kept 2 bases outside the gene matches. The CDR3 runs 14 residues. In germline, CDR1 is SGHVS, CDR2 FQNEAQ. The CDR3 DNA reads TGTGCCAGCAGCTGGGGACAGGGGAAAGAGACCCAGTACTTC. This translates into CASSWGQGKETQYF.

The chain combines TRBV29-1 with TRBJ2-1; 14 bases match TRBD2. CDR1 and CDR2 (germline): SQVTM, ANQGSEA. The CDR3 length is 14 residues. V shed 7 bases and J 10 bases; nucleotides not matched to a gene: 9. DNA for the CDR3: TGCAGCGCCCGGACTAGCGGGGGGACGGGAGAGCAGTTCTTC. Its protein product is CSARTSGGTGEQFF.

In this sample, this clone turned up once. The CDR3 protein is CASSYTGTGDEKLFF. The CDR3 DNA reads as TGCGCCAGCAGCTACACCGGGACAGGTGACGAAAAACTGTTTTTT. The chain couples TRBV5-1 to TRBJ1-4; 8 nucleotides line up with TRBD1. Germline lookup yields CDR1 SGHRS and CDR2 YFSETQ. With 3 bases clipped from V and 8 bases from J, the junction kept 9 bases outside the gene matches. The CDR3 is 15 amino acids.

The chain uses TRBV6-2 or TRBV6-3 and TRBJ1-5; 8 nucleotides line up with TRBD1. Germline V gives CDR1 MNHEY, CDR2 SVGEGT. V lost 2 bases, J lost 6 bases, and 9 bases stayed unmatched. The CDR3 contains 16 residues. In nucleotides, the CDR3 is TGTGCCAGCAGTTACGCGTTCCCAGGGGGCACTCAGCCCCAGCATTTT. As protein: CASSYAFPGGTQPQHF.

This sequence joins TRBV10-3 and TRBJ1-1; 9 nucleotides line up with TRBD1. There are 16 residues in the CDR3. The V gene's germline CDR1 is ENHRY and CDR2 SYGVKD. After removal of 8 bases from V and 4 bases from J, the junction contained 14 bases not matched to a gene. The CDR3 DNA sequence: TGTGCCATCGGGGGGATCACAGGGGGCGCGGGCACTGAAGCTTTCTTT. Translating gives CAIGGITGGAGTEAFF.

The DNA of the CDR3 is TGTGCCAGTAGTATCCGGAACTATGGCTACACCTTC. It encodes CASSIRNYGYTF. The rearrangement joins TRBV19 to TRBJ1-2; no reliable D call. This CDR3 has 12 amino acids. V lost 3 bases, J lost 2 bases, and 4 bases lay in between. From germline, CDR1 is LNHDA and CDR2 SQIVND (reference sequence).

The DNA for the CDR3 is TGTGCCAGCAGCCGCCCGCTAAGCGGTTACGAGCAGTACGTC. This codes for CASSRPLSGYEQYV. The gene calls are TRBV6-5 and TRBJ2-7; D perhaps matches TRBD2 (5 bases). The V and J ends lost 6 bases and 4 bases respectively, with 16 bases between them. The CDR3 runs 14 residues. Germline values: CDR1 MNHEY, CDR2 SVGAGI.

The rearrangement links TRBV5-6 to TRBJ2-5; D gene unclear. The V and J ends lost 1 base and 2 bases respectively, with 15 bases between them. The CDR3 spans 16 residues. CDR1 and CDR2 (germline): SGHDT, YYEEEE. In DNA, the CDR3 is TGTGCCAGCAGCTTGCGTTCGAACAACAGACAAGAGACCCAGTACTTC. Amino acids: CASSLRSNNRQETQYF.

The chain is built from TRBV5-8 and TRBJ1-5; 7 bases agree with TRBD1. Trimming took 8 bases from V and 6 from J; bases not matched to a gene: 11. Per the germline V gene, CDR1 is SGHTS and CDR2 is YDEGEE. This CDR3 region has 14 residues. CDR3 residues: CASGGTDRIQPQHF. CDR3 in DNA: TGTGCCAGTGGGGGGACAGACCGAATTCAGCCCCAGCATTTT.

The chain links TRBV6-2 or TRBV6-3 to TRBJ1-1, with a weak D call TRBD1 (5 bases). CDR3 length: 15 residues. Germline assignment: CDR1 MNHEY and CDR2 SVGEGT. Deletions cut 0 bases from V and 4 bases from J, with 12 bases between. CDR3 loop: CASSYSPRVATEAFF. The CDR3 DNA is TGTGCCAGCAGTTACTCTCCCAGGGTGGCCACTGAAGCTTTCTTT.

The CDR3 reads CASSAQGMGNQPQHF. The CDR3 DNA reads as TGTGCCAGCAGTGCCCAGGGGATGGGCAATCAGCCCCAGCATTTT. The rearrangement links TRBV2 to TRBJ1-5; D possibly corresponds to TRBD1 (6 bases). Germline CDR1 and CDR2: SNHLY and FYNNEI. Trimming removed 4 bases from V and 2 bases from J, with 12 bases in between. The CDR3 has 15 residues.

On this clone: A much larger clone lies one base from this, so it may be a read error. The chain carries TRBV7-9 and TRBJ1-2, with TRBD1 matching over 10 bases. This CDR3 contains 14 residues. The germline gives CDR1 SEHNR, CDR2 FQNEAQ (reference sequence). V gave up 4 bases and J gave up 5 bases; unmatched junction bases: 4. The CDR3, as DNA: TGTGCCAGCAGCTGGGACAGGGGAAAGTATGGCTACACCTTC. This codes for CASSWDRGKYGYTF.

CDR3 amino acids: CATHSAGTYEQYF. CDR3 DNA sequence: TGTGCCACTCACTCGGCGGGGACCTACGAGCAGTACTTC. The V and J genes are TRBV6-5 and TRBJ2-7, with a possible D match to TRBD2 (6 bases). V was pared by 10 bases and J by 2 bases, with 15 bases between. Germline loops: CDR1 MNHEY, CDR2 SVGAGI. The CDR3 runs 13 residues.

Comments on this clone: Additional DNA sequences in this sample encode the identical CDR3. The chain joins TRBV27 to TRBJ1-2; 10 bases are shared with TRBD1. The CDR3 runs 15 residues. Germline V gene sequence: CDR1 MNHEY, CDR2 SMNVEV (reference sequence). Trimming at V came to 3 bases and at J to 5 bases, leaving 6 bases not matched to a gene. The CDR3 DNA follows: TGTGCCAGCAGTTTCCGGGACAGGGGCCGATATGGCTACACCTTC. Translation: CASSFRDRGRYGYTF.

The rearrangement links TRBV5-1 to TRBJ1-1; 8 bases agree with TRBD1. Germline V lookup: CDR1 SGHRS, CDR2 YFSETQ. The CDR3 is 15 amino acids. Trimming at V came to 4 bases and at J to 6 bases, leaving 11 bases not matched to a gene. Written as DNA, the CDR3 is TGCGCCAGCAGCGGCCGGGGTGGACAGGGTTCTGAAGCTTTCTTT. Translation: CASSGRGGQGSEAFF. Filled out from reference TRBV5-1 and TRBJ1-1, the complete variable domain reads KAGVTQTPRYLIKTRGQQVTLSCSPISGHRSVSWYQQTPGQGLQFLFEYFSETQRNKGNFPGRFSGRQFSNSRSEMNVSTLELGDSALYLCASSGRGGQGSEAFFGQGTRLTVV.

The chain carries TRBV20-1 and TRBJ1-2; D remains ambiguous. The CDR3 runs 12 residues. Per germline, CDR1 DFQATT and CDR2 SNEGSKA (reference sequence). Trimming left V 3 bases short and J 2 bases short, with 7 bases between. CDR3 sequence (DNA): TGCAGTGCTAGTGCTCAGAACTATGGCTACACCTTC. Protein: CSASAQNYGYTF.

The chain employs TRBV25-1 and TRBJ1-2, with D maybe TRBD1 (5 bases). In germline, CDR1 is MGHDK, CDR2 SYGVNS. V dropped 10 bases and J dropped 4 bases, with 13 bases sitting between them. This CDR3 has 12 residues. For the CDR3, the DNA is TGTGCCACCCAGGAGGGGTTCTATGGCTACACCTTC. It is translated as CATQEGFYGYTF.

The gene calls are TRBV7-9 and TRBJ2-1, with 9 bases fitting TRBD1. Germline loops: CDR1 SEHNR, CDR2 FQNEAQ (reference sequence). The CDR3 spans 16 residues. Trimming took 5 bases from V and 8 from J; bases not matched to a gene: 13. CDR3 protein: CASSPAWGQGADEQFF. CDR3 sequence (DNA): TGTGCCAGCAGCCCGGCCTGGGGACAGGGTGCAGATGAGCAGTTCTTC.

The V and J genes are TRBV5-1 and TRBJ2-1; D unclear. V was cut by 0 bases and J by 9 bases, with 13 bases left in between. This CDR3 is 14 amino acids long. Germline lookup yields CDR1 SGHRS and CDR2 YFSETQ. The CDR3 DNA reads as TGCGCCAGCAGCTTGGGCCAGGATATTTTTGAGCAGTTCTTC. Translation gives CASSLGQDIFEQFF.

CDR3 in amino acids: CASSNQRGPTTPNEQFF. In DNA form, the CDR3 reads TGTGCCAGCAGTAACCAGCGGGGGCCCACTACTCCCAATGAGCAGTTCTTC. The chain uses TRBV4-2 and TRBJ2-1; the match to TRBD2 covers 8 bases. V was pared by 6 bases and J by 6 bases, with 16 bases of the junction left unmatched. Germline CDR1 LGHNA, CDR2 YNFKEQ. This CDR3 is built from 17 residues.

V usage is TRBV29-1 and J usage is TRBJ1-4; D gene unclear. Germline V gives CDR1 SQVTM, CDR2 ANQGSEA. CDR3 length: 15 amino acids. V gave up 1 base and J gave up 8 bases, with 17 bases separating them. The DNA of the CDR3 is TGCAGCGTTGAAGGTTGGGGAGTTGGTGGAGAAAAACTGTTTTTT. It is translated as CSVEGWGVGGEKLFF.

The V call is TRBV11-3, the J call TRBJ2-3, with D possibly being TRBD2 (6 bases). Per the germline V gene, CDR1 is SGHNT and CDR2 is YENEEA. V lost 5 bases, J lost 1 base, and 10 bases lay in between. The CDR3 has 14 residues. DNA of the CDR3: TGTGCCAGCAGCGGGGGGATCCGCACAGATACGCAGTATTTT. This codes for CASSGGIRTDTQYF.